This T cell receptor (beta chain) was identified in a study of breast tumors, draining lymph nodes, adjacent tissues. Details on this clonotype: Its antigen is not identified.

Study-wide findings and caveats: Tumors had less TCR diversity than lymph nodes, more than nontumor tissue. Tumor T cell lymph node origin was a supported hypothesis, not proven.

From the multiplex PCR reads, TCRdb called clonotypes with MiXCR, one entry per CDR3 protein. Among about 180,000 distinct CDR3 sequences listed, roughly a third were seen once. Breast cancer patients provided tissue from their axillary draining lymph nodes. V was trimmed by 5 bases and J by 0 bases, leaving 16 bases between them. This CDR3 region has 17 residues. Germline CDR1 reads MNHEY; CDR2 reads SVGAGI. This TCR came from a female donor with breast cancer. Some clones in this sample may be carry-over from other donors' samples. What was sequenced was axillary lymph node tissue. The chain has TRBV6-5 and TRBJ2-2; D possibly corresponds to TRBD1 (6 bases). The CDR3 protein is CASSPVWGRPNTGELFF. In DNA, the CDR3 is TGTGCCAGCAGTCCCGTCTGGGGGCGGCCGAACACCGGGGAGCTGTTTTTT.